The 30 T cell receptor beta chains below all came from one sample that was sequenced in a study of T-cell reconstitution after alpha-beta-depleted transplantation in children. Unique molecular identifiers were incorporated when the TCRbeta library was constructed. One entry per CDR3 protein, called by TCRdb with MiXCR from the PCR reads. The sample has hundreds of thousands of distinct CDR3 sequences; 10% to 15% are singletons. Sequenced material: PBMCs, mostly from graft donor cells, taken 360 days after TCRalphabeta/CD19-depleted stem cell transplant. The receptors originated from a male patient between 5 and 17 years old who had a stem cell transplant for acute myeloid leukemia, so the T cells may come from the graft donor.

The chain links TRBV20-1 to TRBJ2-7, with D unclear. The CDR3 totals 11 residues. From germline, CDR1 is DFQATT and CDR2 SNEGSKA (reference sequence). Between the trimmed V and J ends, which lost 7 bases and 2 bases, there was a span of 9 bases. CDR3 amino acids: CSVKTPYEQYF. The CDR3 DNA is TGCAGTGTCAAGACACCCTACGAGCAGTACTTC.

The chain links TRBV5-1 to TRBJ2-1, with unresolved D. The CDR3 totals 18 residues. Trimming cost V 6 bases and J 4 bases, with 26 bases left between them. CDR1 and CDR2 from the germline V gene are SGHRS and YFSETQ. The CDR3 loop is CASTRGGSSIAKYNEQFF. DNA of the CDR3: TGCGCCAGCACCAGAGGCGGATCATCAATAGCCAAATACAATGAGCAGTTCTTC.

The table lists this clonotype with a few counts. The rearrangement links TRBV2 to TRBJ2-7, with D perhaps assigned TRBD1 or TRBD2 (5 bases each). This CDR3 contains 17 residues. V shed 6 bases and J shed 1 base, with 22 bases lying between them. The germline V gene has CDR1 SNHLY and CDR2 FYNNEI. In DNA, the CDR3 is TGTGCCAGCAGGACTCACGAGATGGGACCGGCATCCTACGAGCAGTACTTC. Amino acid sequence: CASRTHEMGPASYEQYF.

This clonotype was counted a few times. The chain has TRBV2 and TRBJ2-7; 11 positions agree with TRBD1. V lost 5 bases to trimming and J lost 4 bases; unmatched junction nucleotides: 10. CDR3 length: 16 amino acids. Germline V gene lookup returns CDR1 SNHLY and CDR2 FYNNEI. The CDR3: CASSSTGTGGKYEQYF. The CDR3 bases are TGTGCCAGCAGTTCAACCGGGACAGGGGGTAAATACGAGCAGTACTTC.

This clonotype showed up just a few times. The chain joins TRBV5-6 to TRBJ2-7, with TRBD2 matching over 9 bases. The CDR3 extends over 13 amino acids. The V segment lost 3 bases and the J segment 9 bases; nucleotides outside the gene matches: 7. In germline, CDR1 is SGHDT, CDR2 YYEEEE. In DNA form, the CDR3 reads TGTGCCAGCAGCTCCGGGACTAGCAATTGGCAGTACTTC. Amino acid sequence: CASSSGTSNWQYF.

Only a few counts were recorded for this clonotype. The CDR3 protein is CTSSQDHRCEQYF. The CDR3 DNA reads as TGCACCAGCAGCCAAGATCACAGGTGCGAGCAGTACTTC. The gene calls are TRBV1 and TRBJ2-7; the table names TRBD1, a call not compared with the DNA. TRBV1 counts as a pseudogene. The CDR3 has 13 residues.

At least ten counts were recorded for this clonotype. This chain connects TRBV21-1 to TRBJ1-1. TRBV21-1 is shown as a pseudogene. The CDR3 covers 14 residues. The CDR3 loop reads CASSNQGQDTEAFF. In DNA, the CDR3 is TGTGCCAGCAGCAACCAGGGCCAAGACACTGAAGCTTTCTTT.

This clonotype was seen a handful of times. This sequence joins TRBV28 and TRBJ1-6, with a possible D match to TRBD1 (5 bases). Per germline, CDR1 MDHEN and CDR2 SYDVKM. This CDR3 is built from 15 residues. The V end was cut by 6 bases, the J end by 3 bases, with 12 bases between. In DNA, the CDR3 is TGTGCCAGCAGGGGGGGGACCTTCTATAATTCACCCCTCCACTTT. As protein: CASRGGTFYNSPLHF.

The rearrangement uses TRBV7-3 and TRBJ2-7; D remains ambiguous. The CDR3 is made up of 14 amino acids. Trimming pared 5 bases from V and 3 bases from J, leaving 14 bases between. Per germline, CDR1 SGHTA and CDR2 FQGTGA. The CDR3 here is CASSPAASLYEQYF. The CDR3 bases are TGTGCCAGCAGCCCGGCGGCCTCACTCTACGAGCAGTACTTC. The full variable domain, its missing parts supplied by reference TRBV7-3 and TRBJ2-7, is GAGVSQTPSNKVTEKGKYVELRCDPISGHTALYWYRQSLGQGPEFLIYFQGTGAADDSGLPNDRFFAVRPEGSVSTLKIQRTERGDSAVYLCASSPAASLYEQYFGPGTRLTVT.

This clonotype has more than one count but fewer than ten. The V and J genes are TRBV6-2 or TRBV6-3 and TRBJ2-1; tentatively, D is TRBD2 (5 bases). The germline gives CDR1 MNHEY, CDR2 SVGEGT. With 0 bases removed from V and 10 bases from J, the gap between germline ends came to 10 bases. This CDR3 spans 13 amino acids. In nucleotides, the CDR3 is TGTGCCAGCAGTTACTCTTTTCCGGGAGAGCAGTTCTTC. Protein product: CASSYSFPGEQFF.

This clonotype was seen a few times. This chain joins TRBV6-5 and TRBJ2-3; a possible D gene is TRBD1 (6 bases). The V end was cut by 2 bases, the J end by 0 bases, with 12 bases between. The CDR3 runs 16 residues. Germline CDR1 is MNHEY and CDR2 is SVGAGI. The chain's CDR3 is CASSYMGAHSTDTQYF. DNA for the CDR3: TGTGCCAGCAGTTACATGGGGGCCCATAGCACAGATACGCAGTATTTT.

This chain links TRBV23-1 with TRBJ2-5; no clear D. TRBV23-1 is noted as an ORF with a role that remains uncertain. The length of the CDR3 is 15 residues. Trimming left V 1 base short and J 2 bases short, with 11 bases between. CDR3 amino acids: CASSQYDTQQETQYF. CDR3 sequence (DNA): TGCGCCAGCAGTCAATATGACACCCAGCAAGAGACCCAGTACTTC.

The genes are TRBV6-2 or TRBV6-3 and TRBJ2-1; weak D call: TRBD1 (7 bases). CDR3 size: 19 residues. CDR1 and CDR2 from the germline V gene are MNHEY and SVGEGT. V lost 7 bases, J lost 6 bases, and 31 bases lay in between. The CDR3, as DNA: TGTGCCAGCATCACCAGGGGGAGACCCGGAGGGCCATACGGCAATGAGCAGTTCTTC. This translates into CASITRGRPGGPYGNEQFF.

The chain combines TRBV29-1 with TRBJ2-7, with D possibly called TRBD1 or TRBD2 (5 bases each). Germline values: CDR1 SQVTM, CDR2 ANQGSEA. The CDR3 is made up of 14 amino acids. Trimming cost V 5 bases and J 2 bases, with 16 bases left between them. CDR3 bases: TGCAGCGTTCAGGGTCGGGCGGGTCCCTACGAGCAGTACTTC. Protein sequence: CSVQGRAGPYEQYF.

The V and J genes are TRBV21-1 and TRBJ1-2; TRBD1 is the table's D call, not checked against the DNA. TRBV21-1 is tagged as a pseudogene. CDR3 length: 16 residues. CDR3 in amino acids: CASSKGGGPANYGYTF. CDR3 in DNA: TGTGCCAGCAGCAAAGGAGGGGGACCCGCTAACTATGGCTACACCTTC.

This clonotype was seen repeatedly, ten times or more. The chain combines TRBV5-1 with TRBJ2-7, with 10 bases that match TRBD2. Germline CDR1 is SGHRS and CDR2 is YFSETQ. CDR3 length equals 15 residues. V dropped 0 bases and J dropped 2; count of bases not matched to a gene: 2. In nucleotides, the CDR3 is TGCGCCAGCAGCTTGGGAGCGGGAGGGCCCTACGAGCAGTACTTC. Protein sequence: CASSLGAGGPYEQYF.

This clonotype was detected only a few times. V and J are TRBV6-1 and TRBJ2-7; the D gene is possibly TRBD1 (6 bases). The CDR3 covers 14 residues. CDR1 is MNHNS and CDR2 is SASEGT in the germline V gene. The germline V and J ends were trimmed by 6 bases and 3 bases, with 15 bases remaining between them. The DNA for the CDR3 is TGTGCCAGCAGGCCTACAGGGTTTATCTACGAGCAGTACTTC. This codes for CASRPTGFIYEQYF.

The gene calls are TRBV20-1 and TRBJ2-7; 8 nucleotides align to TRBD1. Looked up from germline, CDR1 is DFQATT and CDR2 is SNEGSKA (reference sequence). This CDR3 spans 13 amino acids. V shed 5 bases and J 4 bases; nucleotides not matched to a gene: 7. CDR3 nucleotide sequence: TGCAGTGCTGCCGGGACAGGCGGGTACGAGCAGTACTTC. Protein product: CSAAGTGGYEQYF.

Many counts were recorded for this clonotype. The gene calls are TRBV29-1 and TRBJ2-3; 10 nucleotides align to TRBD1. V trimming: 7 bases; J trimming: 2 bases; junction bases outside the gene matches: 3. The germline V gene has CDR1 SQVTM and CDR2 ANQGSEA. The CDR3 extends over 13 amino acids. CDR3 sequence: CSGGTGDTDTQYF. The DNA for the CDR3 is TGCAGCGGGGGGACAGGGGACACAGATACGCAGTATTTT.

This clonotype was counted many times. The J gene is TRBJ2-3, the V gene TRBV9, with TRBD2 matching over 9 bases. The CDR3 has 16 residues. The junction had 7 bases not matched to a gene; V was cut back by 0 bases and J by 5 bases. Germline values: CDR1 SGDLS, CDR2 YYNGEE. CDR3 coding DNA: TGTGCCAGCAGCGTAGCTTTAGCGGGAGTTATAGATACGCAGTATTTT. Translating gives CASSVALAGVIDTQYF. The full variable domain, in which reference TRBV9 and TRBJ2-3 provide the parts outside the CDR3, is DSGVTQTPKHLITATGQRVTLRCSPRSGDLSVYWYQQSLDQGLQFLIQYYNGEERAKGNILERFSAQQFPDLHSELNLSSLELGDSALYFCASSVALAGVIDTQYFGPGTRLTVL.

This clonotype has only a few counts. Here the CDR3 reads CSARDGSSGSYEQYF. The CDR3 DNA reads as TGCAGTGCTAGAGACGGGTCTAGTGGGTCCTACGAGCAGTACTTC. The chain employs TRBV20-1 and TRBJ2-7; D unresolved. Germline V gene data show CDR1 as DFQATT and CDR2 as SNEGSKA (reference sequence). V was trimmed by 0 bases and J by 1 base, leaving 13 bases between them. The length of the CDR3 is 15 residues.

The J gene is TRBJ2-7, the V gene TRBV6-2 or TRBV6-3, with D maybe TRBD1 (6 bases). Germline CDR1 reads MNHEY; CDR2 reads SVGEGT. The V and J ends lost 6 bases and 1 base respectively, with 13 bases between them. The CDR3 has 14 amino acids. The CDR3 loop is CASSRDGQSYEQYF. The CDR3 DNA sequence: TGTGCCAGCAGCCGCGACGGACAGTCCTACGAGCAGTACTTC.

There are a few counts of this clonotype. V usage is TRBV10-3 and J usage is TRBJ2-5; D is possibly TRBD1 or TRBD2 (5 bases each). The ends were cut back, 4 bases at V and 3 bases at J, with 12 bases in the middle. The CDR3 has 14 residues. From germline, CDR1 is ENHRY and CDR2 SYGVKD. The CDR3 DNA follows: TGTGCCATCAGTGGGGGACCGCTCGAAGAGACCCAGTACTTC. Amino acids: CAISGGPLEETQYF.

This chain connects TRBV25-1 to TRBJ2-7; TRBD2 is a possible D gene (6 bases). Germline loops: CDR1 MGHDK, CDR2 SYGVNS. V lost 7 bases, J lost 0 bases, and 16 bases lay in between. This CDR3 region has 15 residues. The CDR3 region is CASNGASESSYEQYF. CDR3 nucleotides: TGTGCCAGCAACGGAGCTAGCGAGAGCTCCTACGAGCAGTACTTC.

This clonotype was counted only a few times. The chain couples TRBV4-2 to TRBJ2-1; the D gene is possibly TRBD1 (6 bases). This CDR3 is built from 14 residues. Germline V gives CDR1 LGHNA, CDR2 YNFKEQ. Trimming shortened V by 0 bases and J by 7 bases, and 10 bases separated the two germline ends. The chain's CDR3 is CASSQDQGLNEQFF. The CDR3 coding sequence is TGTGCCAGCAGCCAAGATCAGGGGCTGAATGAGCAGTTCTTC.

The J gene is TRBJ2-3, the V gene TRBV20-1; 8 nucleotides match TRBD1. CDR3 size: 15 residues. The J segment lost 1 base and the V segment lost 6 bases, leaving 9 bases of the junction unmatched. Germline loops: CDR1 DFQATT, CDR2 SNEGSKA (reference sequence). The CDR3 DNA follows: TGCAGTGCGGATAGAGACAGGGGCCGCACAGATACGCAGTATTTT. It translates to CSADRDRGRTDTQYF.

The gene calls are TRBV29-1 and TRBJ2-6; 9 nucleotides agree with TRBD1. CDR3 length: 15 amino acids. The germline V gene encodes CDR1 SQVTM and CDR2 ANQGSEA. The trim removed 4 bases at V and 2 bases at J, leaving 3 bases unmatched. CDR3 bases: TGCAGCGTTGGAACAGGGGGCGCTGGGGCCAACGTCCTGACTTTC. This gives the protein CSVGTGGAGANVLTF.

This clonotype was seen repeatedly, ten times or more. This chain links TRBV28 with TRBJ1-5, with D possibly matching TRBD1 (5 bases). CDR1 MDHEN and CDR2 SYDVKM come from the germline V gene. The CDR3 spans 17 residues. Deletions cut 2 bases from V and 7 bases from J, with 21 bases between. CDR3 protein: CASSLHAGKVGGQPQHF. The CDR3 coding sequence is TGTGCCAGCAGTTTACATGCAGGGAAAGTCGGAGGACAGCCCCAGCATTTT.

This clonotype has at least ten counts. The chain is built from TRBV9 and TRBJ2-7, with TRBD2 matching over 8 bases. CDR3 length: 15 residues. Losses at the gene ends were 2 bases for V and 1 base for J; bases not matched to a gene: 5. Germline loops: CDR1 SGDLS, CDR2 YYNGEE. The CDR3 loop reads CASSVGAGESYEQYF. In DNA form, the CDR3 reads TGTGCCAGCAGCGTTGGAGCGGGAGAGTCCTACGAGCAGTACTTC.

The V and J genes are TRBV25-1 and TRBJ2-3; 8 nucleotides align to TRBD2. Germline CDR1 and CDR2: MGHDK and SYGVNS. V shed 2 bases and J 0 bases; nucleotides not matched to a gene: 1. The CDR3 runs to 15 residues. CDR3 sequence reads: CASSEGGRSTDTQYF. The CDR3 nucleotides read TGTGCCAGCAGTGAAGGCGGGAGGAGCACAGATACGCAGTATTTT.